The 25 T cell receptor beta chains in this list originate from one sample, sequenced in a study of blood T cell repertoires in COVID-19. Repertoires were generated with immunoSEQ multiplex PCR, while TCRdb's copy carries only in-frame clones and drops some. This sample has 65,000 to 85,000 clones, with over 70% found just once. The specimen sequenced was peripheral blood. All receptors derive from a man aged 45 to 65 with active or convalescent COVID-19.

This clone was seen only once. V usage is TRBV18 and J usage is TRBJ2-3; 8 positions match TRBD2. CDR3 length equals 14 residues. J was trimmed by 5 bases and V by 3 bases; bases with no gene match: 4. Germline CDR1 and CDR2: KGHSH and LQKENI. CDR3 nucleotide sequence: TGTGCCAGCTCACCTCCCGGGAGGGGAGATACGCAGTATTTT. Translation: CASSPPGRGDTQYF.

This clone was observed once. This sequence joins TRBV5-1 and TRBJ1-2; D is possibly TRBD1 (5 bases). V gave up 0 bases and J gave up 8 bases, with 17 bases separating them. The CDR3 contains 15 residues. CDR1 is SGHRS, CDR2 YFSETQ, per germline. This chain's CDR3 is CASSLAATGLDGYTF. CDR3 DNA: TGCGCCAGCAGCTTGGCAGCCACAGGCCTTGACGGCTACACCTTC.

The chain carries TRBV7-8 and TRBJ1-5; 8 nucleotides line up with TRBD1. V shed 5 bases, J shed 2 bases, and the junction held 8 bases outside the gene matches. The CDR3 is 16 amino acids. Germline values: CDR1 SGHVS, CDR2 FQNEAQ. The CDR3 reads CASSPTTGVGNQPQHF. CDR3 nucleotides: TGTGCCAGCAGCCCAACGACAGGGGTCGGCAATCAGCCCCAGCATTTT. Full variable domain (missing parts from reference TRBV7-8 and TRBJ1-5): GAGVSQSPRYKVAKRGQDVALRCDPISGHVSLFWYQQALGQGPEFLTYFQNEAQLDKSGLPSDRFFAERPEGSVSTLKIQRTQQEDSAVYLCASSPTTGVGNQPQHFGDGTRLSIL.

V and J are TRBV6-5 and TRBJ1-2, with a tentative D call TRBD1 (5 bases). Trimming left V 0 bases short and J 4 bases short, with 12 bases between. Germline CDR1 and CDR2: MNHEY and SVGAGI. The CDR3 loop spans 15 amino acids. The CDR3 region is CASSYSGGRGYGYTF. The CDR3 bases are TGTGCCAGCAGTTACTCGGGGGGTCGTGGCTATGGCTACACCTTC.

The chain carries TRBV19 and TRBJ2-7, with 11 bases aligning to TRBD1. Trimming took 1 base from V and 5 from J; bases not matched to a gene: 1. CDR1 and CDR2 from the germline V gene are LNHDA and SQIVND (reference sequence). This CDR3 is 14 amino acids long. CDR3 bases: TGTGCCAGTAGTATAGGGACAGGGGGCAACGAGCAGTACTTC. Protein sequence: CASSIGTGGNEQYF.

The chain joins TRBV19 to TRBJ1-4, with D tentatively TRBD1 (5 bases). CDR1 is LNHDA, CDR2 SQIVND, per germline (reference sequence). CDR3 length: 14 residues. Trimming removed 6 bases from V and 0 bases from J, with 8 bases in between. The CDR3 loop reads CASSGHTTNEKLFF. CDR3 nucleotides: TGTGCCAGTAGCGGACATACAACTAATGAAAAACTGTTTTTT.

V is TRBV10-3 and J is TRBJ2-5; D gene uncertain. The CDR3 has 11 amino acids. Germline V lookup: CDR1 ENHRY, CDR2 SYGVKD. Trimming stripped 6 bases from V and 5 bases from J, with 7 bases between. The CDR3 region is CAISPGETQYF. Here the CDR3 DNA reads TGTGCCATCAGCCCCGGGGAGACCCAGTACTTC.

The gene calls are TRBV10-3 and TRBJ1-2; 7 bases agree with TRBD1. Trimming at V came to 6 bases and at J to 8 bases, leaving 9 bases not matched to a gene. In germline, CDR1 is ENHRY, CDR2 SYGVKD. This CDR3 has 13 amino acids. This CDR3 reads CAISPDRAEGYTF. In DNA form, the CDR3 reads TGTGCCATCAGCCCCGACAGGGCTGAAGGCTACACCTTC.

The V gene is TRBV19, the J gene TRBJ2-1, with D possibly TRBD1 on 5 matching bases. The V end lost 7 bases, the J end lost 2 bases, and 18 bases lay between the germline ends. The CDR3 contains 16 residues. Germline values: CDR1 LNHDA, CDR2 SQIVND (reference sequence). This chain's CDR3 is CASTPRGSPAYNEQFF. The CDR3, as DNA: TGTGCCAGTACCCCTAGGGGTAGCCCGGCCTACAATGAGCAGTTCTTC.

The chain carries TRBV30 and TRBJ2-6; D is perhaps TRBD1 (6 bases). The CDR3 has 17 residues. Deletions cut 5 bases from V and 7 bases from J, with 24 bases between. Germline CDR1 is GTSNPN and CDR2 is SVGIG (reference sequence). CDR3 protein: CAWPRQVTSSAANVLTF. DNA for the CDR3: TGTGCCTGGCCGCGACAGGTTACCTCGTCGGCCGCCAACGTCCTGACTTTC.

This sequence joins TRBV14 and TRBJ2-1; D is perhaps TRBD1 (5 bases). The CDR3 sequence is 13 residues long. Germline V lookup: CDR1 SGHDN, CDR2 FVKESK. V was clipped by 4 bases and J by 6 bases, with 10 bases between them. CDR3 loop: CASSRVRVNEQFF. CDR3 in DNA: TGTGCCAGCAGCCGGGTCAGGGTCAATGAGCAGTTCTTC. Full variable domain (missing parts from reference TRBV14 and TRBJ2-1): EAGVTQFPSHSVIEKGQTVTLRCDPISGHDNLYWYRRVMGKEIKFLLHFVKESKQDESGMPNNRFLAERTGGTYSTLKVQPAELEDSGVYFCASSRVRVNEQFFGPGTRLTVL.

The rearrangement joins TRBV2 to TRBJ1-3; unclear D gene. Germline assignment: CDR1 SNHLY and CDR2 FYNNEI. CDR3 length equals 14 residues. V lost 4 bases and J 3 bases, leaving 10 bases between the germline ends. For the CDR3, the DNA is TGTGCCAGCAGTGGCGGGGAAGGTGGAAACACCATATATTTT. As protein: CASSGGEGGNTIYF.

V usage is TRBV29-1 and J usage is TRBJ2-7, with TRBD1 identical over 8 bases. The V gene end was trimmed by 6 bases and the J gene end by 2 bases; junction bases not matched to a gene: 9. The CDR3 contains 14 residues. Germline V lookup: CDR1 SQVTM, CDR2 ANQGSEA. CDR3 bases: TGCAGCGTGGGACGCCCAGGGGGCGCCTACGAGCAGTACTTC. Amino acid sequence: CSVGRPGGAYEQYF.

This chain joins TRBV19 and TRBJ2-7; tentatively, D is TRBD1 (5 bases). This CDR3 region has 14 residues. Germline CDR1 LNHDA, CDR2 SQIVND (reference sequence). The V and J ends lost 5 bases and 1 base respectively, with 12 bases between them. DNA for the CDR3: TGTGCCAGTAGTCCGTTTTCAGGGTCCTACGAGCAGTACTTC. Its translation: CASSPFSGSYEQYF.

The genes are TRBV30 and TRBJ1-5, with D possibly matching TRBD1 (5 bases). Germline assignment: CDR1 GTSNPN and CDR2 SVGIG (reference sequence). V lost 3 bases and J lost 2, with 14 bases in between. This CDR3 contains 15 residues. CDR3 loop: CAWSFRGAGNQPQHF. The CDR3 DNA sequence: TGTGCCTGGAGCTTTAGGGGCGCGGGCAATCAGCCCCAGCATTTT.

The chain recombines TRBV5-1 with TRBJ2-2; 10 bases are shared with TRBD1. Germline CDR1 SGHRS, CDR2 YFSETQ. Trimming at V came to 6 bases and at J to 4 bases, leaving 3 bases not matched to a gene. The CDR3 loop spans 14 amino acids. The CDR3 sequence: CASKGQGVTGELFF. In nucleotides, the CDR3 is TGCGCCAGCAAAGGACAGGGGGTCACCGGGGAGCTGTTTTTT.

CDR3 sequence reads: CAIQLAPNTGELFF. CDR3 sequence (DNA): TGTGCCATCCAACTAGCCCCGAACACCGGGGAGCTGTTTTTT. The gene calls are TRBV10-3 and TRBJ2-2; tentative D call: TRBD2 (6 bases). Trimming took 8 bases from V and 0 from J, leaving 10 bases between them. The germline gives CDR1 ENHRY, CDR2 SYGVKD. The CDR3 is made up of 14 amino acids.

J is TRBJ1-1 and V is TRBV14; D not resolved. Per the germline V gene, CDR1 is SGHDN and CDR2 is FVKESK. V was cut by 0 bases and J by 6 bases, with 14 bases left in between. This CDR3 comprises 15 residues. CDR3 nucleotide sequence: TGTGCCAGCAGCCAAGAGGGTTTTAGGAGGGCTGAAGCTTTCTTT. It is translated as CASSQEGFRRAEAFF.

This clone was detected once. The chain joins TRBV7-2 to TRBJ1-5; perhaps TRBD1 as D (5 bases). V shed 5 bases and J shed 5 bases, with 16 bases lying between them. The length of the CDR3 is 15 residues. The germline gives CDR1 SGHTA, CDR2 FQGNSA. This chain's CDR3 is CASSRRQGLYQPQHF. DNA for the CDR3: TGTGCCAGCAGCCGGCGGCAGGGATTATATCAGCCCCAGCATTTT.

This clone was counted only a few times. The rearrangement links TRBV4-3 to TRBJ2-3, with D tentatively TRBD2 (6 bases). V was pared by 3 bases and J by 6 bases, with 16 bases between. Germline V gene data show CDR1 as LGHNA and CDR2 as YSLEER. The CDR3 loop spans 15 amino acids. The CDR3 loop is CASSHRGGGGDTQYF. The CDR3, as DNA: TGCGCCAGCAGCCACCGGGGAGGTGGGGGTGATACGCAGTATTTT.

This sequence joins TRBV9 and TRBJ1-2; TRBD1 matches 7 bases. The germline V gene encodes CDR1 SGDLS and CDR2 YYNGEE. There are 16 residues in the CDR3. V gave up 4 bases and J gave up 2 bases; unmatched junction bases: 11. The CDR3 DNA follows: TGTGCCAGCAGCCTACTACCGACAGGGACAAACTATGGCTACACCTTC. Amino acid sequence: CASSLLPTGTNYGYTF.

The CDR3 DNA reads TGTGCCAGCAGCCAAGACGGGACTAGCGCCCCTGGCGGGGAGCTGTTTTTT. It codes for CASSQDGTSAPGGELFF. The rearrangement uses TRBV3-1 (or the pseudogene TRBV3-2) and TRBJ2-2; 10 bases are shared with TRBD2. CDR1 and CDR2 (germline): LGHDT, YNNKEL (reference sequence). This CDR3 is 17 amino acids long. Trimming at V came to 0 bases and at J to 7 bases, leaving 8 bases not matched to a gene.

The genes are TRBV7-2 and TRBJ2-1; tentatively, D is TRBD2 (5 bases). The V gene lost 4 bases and the J gene lost 1 base, with 8 bases spanning the gap. Germline V gene sequence: CDR1 SGHTA, CDR2 FQGNSA. CDR3 length: 14 amino acids. The DNA for the CDR3 is TGTGCCAGCAGCTCGGGGAGATCCTACAATGAGCAGTTCTTC. Its translation is CASSSGRSYNEQFF.

The V and J genes are TRBV12-3 or TRBV12-4 and TRBJ2-3; a possible D gene is TRBD2 (5 bases). The CDR3 loop spans 12 amino acids. V lost 4 bases and J lost 3, with 5 bases in between. In nucleotides, the CDR3 is TGTGCCAGCAGTTCGGGGACAGATACGCAGTATTTT. It specifies CASSSGTDTQYF.

The genes are TRBV5-1 and TRBJ1-1; perhaps TRBD1 as D (6 bases). There are 15 residues in the CDR3. Germline V lookup: CDR1 SGHRS, CDR2 YFSETQ. Trimming cost V 0 bases and J 5 bases, with 14 bases left between them. This chain's CDR3 is CASSLDGGRRTEAFF. The CDR3 DNA is TGCGCCAGCAGCTTGGACGGGGGGCGACGGACTGAAGCTTTCTTT.